A single T cell receptor beta chain is shown here with its context. The data were obtained in a study of T cell responses to AZD1222 COVID-19 vaccine. Produced via immunoSEQ multiplex PCR; TCRdb's table is partial and in-frame only. Among some 150,000 clones listed, approximately 89% were seen once. The CDR3 runs to 16 residues. Trimming at V came to 5 bases and at J to 2 bases, leaving 8 bases not matched to a gene. Germline V gives CDR1 MDHEN, CDR2 SYDVKM. The chain recombines TRBV28 with TRBJ2-3; TRBD1 agrees at 9 bases. The sequencing here drew on peripheral blood, taken on day 0 of AZD1222 vaccination. This sequence originates from an adult in good health. In nucleotides, the CDR3 is TGTGCCAGCAGTCCAGGACAGGGGCCGATCACAGATACGCAGTATTTT. It encodes CASSPGQGPITDTQYF.